This entry lists 32 T cell receptor beta chains sequenced from one sample in a study of T-cell reconstitution after alpha-beta-depleted transplantation in children. For TCRbeta, the library was prepared with unique molecular identifiers. TCRdb reprocessed the PCR reads with MiXCR, giving one entry per CDR3 protein. The table has 450,000 to 700,000 distinct CDR3 sequences, 27% seen once. Specimen: PBMCs, collected before TCRalphabeta/CD19-depleted stem cell transplant. The origin of the receptors is a boy younger than two with Wiskott-Aldrich syndrome, due to receive a stem cell transplant.

This clonotype was recorded a few times. This chain joins TRBV7-6 and TRBJ1-1; D unclear. V was shortened by 2 bases and J by 6 bases, with 10 bases between the two germline ends. This CDR3 has 13 amino acids. Germline loops: CDR1 SGHVS, CDR2 FNYEAQ. The CDR3 here is CASSLPPHAEAFF. The DNA for the CDR3 is TGTGCCAGCAGCTTACCGCCACACGCTGAAGCTTTCTTT.

The genes are TRBV5-1 and TRBJ1-2; maybe TRBD1 (6 bases). Trimming left V 2 bases short and J 0 bases short, with 11 bases between. Germline CDR1 reads SGHRS; CDR2 reads YFSETQ. The CDR3 spans 15 residues. The CDR3 coding sequence is TGCGCCAGCAGCTTCTCCAAGGGGGCTAACTATGGCTACACCTTC. Protein sequence: CASSFSKGANYGYTF.

The genes are TRBV12-3 or TRBV12-4 and TRBJ2-7, with 9 bases matching TRBD2. V lost 8 bases and J lost 4; bases outside the gene matches: 12. This CDR3 comprises 15 residues. CDR3 in amino acids: CASGQKGLAGYEQYF. The CDR3 DNA sequence: TGTGCCAGCGGCCAAAAGGGACTAGCCGGTTACGAGCAGTACTTC.

The chain joins TRBV5-1 to TRBJ2-5; 14 bases line up with TRBD2. The V gene's germline CDR1 is SGHRS and CDR2 YFSETQ. The trim removed 4 bases at V and 7 bases at J, leaving 9 bases unmatched. CDR3 size: 16 residues. CDR3 nucleotides: TGCGCCAGCAGCCCTGGGACTAGCGGGAGTGCGAGGACCCAGTACTTC. This codes for CASSPGTSGSARTQYF. Together with reference TRBV5-1 and TRBJ2-5, the CDR3 gives the full variable domain: KAGVTQTPRYLIKTRGQQVTLSCSPISGHRSVSWYQQTPGQGLQFLFEYFSETQRNKGNFPGRFSGRQFSNSRSEMNVSTLELGDSALYLCASSPGTSGSARTQYFGPGTRLLVL.

This clonotype was picked up a small number of times. This chain links TRBV20-1 with TRBJ2-6; a weak D match, TRBD2 (6 bases). The CDR3 length is 15 residues. V was cut by 3 bases and J by 1 base, with 10 bases left in between. The germline CDR1 and CDR2 sequences are DFQATT and SNEGSKA (reference sequence). The CDR3 nucleotides read TGCAGTGCTAGCGATCGGGGGTCTGGGGCCAACGTCCTGACTTTC. It encodes CSASDRGSGANVLTF.

To note about this clonotype: A junction boundary mismatches the germline segment, possibly from a read error. The chain couples TRBV28 to TRBJ2-7, with 11 bases identical to TRBD2. The CDR3 is 11 residues long. Germline loops: CDR1 MDHEN, CDR2 SYDVKM. The CDR3 loop is CVAGGDYEQYF. The CDR3 DNA follows: TGCGTAGCGGGAGGGGATTACGAGCAGTACTTC.

The sample holds a few counts of this clonotype. This chain joins TRBV3-1 and TRBJ1-2; D may be TRBD1 (5 bases). Germline loops: CDR1 LGHDT, CDR2 YNNKEL (reference sequence). Trimming removed 4 bases at V and 4 bases at J, with 10 bases between. This CDR3 is 13 amino acids long. The CDR3 DNA sequence: TGTGCCAGCAGCCCCAGGGAGTCCTATGGCTACACCTTC. Residues: CASSPRESYGYTF.

The rearrangement uses TRBV3-1 and TRBJ2-5; 11 nucleotides line up with TRBD2. Losses at the gene ends were 3 bases for V and 1 base for J; bases not matched to a gene: 4. CDR3 size: 16 residues. CDR1 LGHDT and CDR2 YNNKEL come from the germline V gene (reference sequence). In DNA form, the CDR3 reads TGTGCCAGCAGCCATACTAGCGGGAGTTTCCAAGAGACCCAGTACTTC. It yields the protein CASSHTSGSFQETQYF.

The chain couples TRBV12-3 or TRBV12-4 to TRBJ1-1; D not certain. This CDR3 comprises 13 residues. Trimming shortened V by 5 bases and J by 2 bases, and 9 bases separated the two germline ends. The CDR3 loop reads CASSRVRNTEAFF. CDR3 DNA sequence: TGTGCCAGCAGTCGGGTGAGAAACACTGAAGCTTTCTTT.

The chain links TRBV12-3 or TRBV12-4 to TRBJ2-1; TRBD1 matches 9 bases. V lost 3 bases, J lost 8 bases, and 8 bases stayed unmatched. This CDR3 region has 15 residues. CDR3: CASSFQSDRGDEQFF. The CDR3 DNA follows: TGTGCCAGCAGTTTTCAATCAGACAGGGGGGATGAGCAGTTCTTC.

This clonotype occurred a few times. This chain links TRBV20-1 with TRBJ2-3; D is unclear. V was pared by 1 base and J by 1 base, with 6 bases between. The germline V gene encodes CDR1 DFQATT and CDR2 SNEGSKA (reference sequence). The CDR3 spans 13 residues. The CDR3 DNA sequence: TGCAGTGCTAGAGGGGATGGCACAGATACGCAGTATTTT. It specifies CSARGDGTDTQYF.

This chain joins TRBV5-5 and TRBJ2-2, with D uncertain. Per the germline V gene, CDR1 is SGHKS and CDR2 is YYEKEE (reference sequence). V was trimmed by 4 bases and J by 4 bases, leaving 14 bases between them. This CDR3 comprises 15 residues. CDR3 nucleotides: TGTGCCAGCAGCCGCGAGACATATGTCACCGGGGAGCTGTTTTTT. It is translated as CASSRETYVTGELFF.

This sequence joins TRBV28 and TRBJ1-5; the D is unclear. The CDR3 is 11 amino acids. V lost 5 bases and J 3 bases, leaving 2 bases between the germline ends. Germline CDR1 reads MDHEN; CDR2 reads SYDVKM. CDR3 protein: CASSVNQPQHF. DNA for the CDR3: TGTGCCAGCAGTGTCAATCAGCCCCAGCATTTT.

This chain uses TRBV7-8 with TRBJ2-3, with 8 bases identical to TRBD1. The CDR3 is made up of 15 amino acids. With V trimmed by 5 bases and J by 2 bases, 6 bases remained unmatched. The V gene's germline CDR1 is SGHVS and CDR2 FQNEAQ. Here the CDR3 reads CASSLDRGLTDTQYF. As DNA, the CDR3 is TGTGCCAGCAGCCTTGACAGGGGACTCACAGATACGCAGTATTTT.

The chain uses TRBV7-8 and TRBJ2-3; no firm D call. Trimming pared 7 bases from V and 2 bases from J, leaving 4 bases between. The CDR3 is 11 residues long. Germline V gene lookup returns CDR1 SGHVS and CDR2 FQNEAQ. CDR3: CASTHTDTQYF. Here the CDR3 DNA reads TGTGCCAGCACCCACACAGATACGCAGTATTTT.

The chain employs TRBV28 and TRBJ1-6; D gene uncertain. Germline CDR1 MDHEN, CDR2 SYDVKM. V was pared by 8 bases and J by 3 bases, with 14 bases between. The CDR3 has 15 residues. The CDR3 DNA is TGTGCCAGCTGGGGAGTGAGCTTCTATAATTCACCCCTCCACTTT. Amino acids: CASWGVSFYNSPLHF.

This clonotype was detected many times. The chain is built from TRBV5-1 and TRBJ2-1; D remains unclear. Per germline, CDR1 SGHRS and CDR2 YFSETQ. Trimming shortened V by 0 bases and J by 5 bases, and 3 bases separated the two germline ends. The CDR3 spans 12 residues. CDR3 coding DNA: TGCGCCAGCAGCTTGGGACACAATGAGCAGTTCTTC. This encodes CASSLGHNEQFF.

The chain has TRBV25-1 and TRBJ1-1; D uncertain. Germline CDR1 MGHDK, CDR2 SYGVNS. The CDR3 is made up of 11 amino acids. V was pared by 7 bases and J by 1 base, with 4 bases between. Written as DNA, the CDR3 is TGTGCCAGCATAAGGAACACTGAAGCTTTCTTT. As protein: CASIRNTEAFF.

This clonotype was observed a few times. The V call is TRBV20-1, the J call TRBJ2-5, with D possibly matching TRBD2 (6 bases). Germline lookup yields CDR1 DFQATT and CDR2 SNEGSKA (reference sequence). CDR3 size: 14 residues. V lost 0 bases, J lost 1 base, and 9 bases lay in between. The CDR3 protein is CSARERGSQETQYF. The CDR3, as DNA: TGCAGTGCTAGAGAGCGGGGATCCCAAGAGACCCAGTACTTC.

The chain combines TRBV28 with TRBJ2-2; 10 positions match TRBD2. In germline, CDR1 is MDHEN, CDR2 SYDVKM. V shed 5 bases and J 5 bases; nucleotides not matched to a gene: 8. The CDR3 is made up of 16 amino acids. For the CDR3, the DNA is TGTGCCAGCAGTCGCTTTCTAGCGGGAGATACCGGGGAGCTGTTTTTT. Translation: CASSRFLAGDTGELFF.

The V call is TRBV5-1, the J call TRBJ2-1; D is unresolved. In germline, CDR1 is SGHRS, CDR2 YFSETQ. The CDR3 length is 12 residues. Between the trimmed V and J ends, which lost 3 bases and 9 bases, there was a span of 10 bases. CDR3 amino acids: CASSSTESEQFF. For the CDR3, the DNA is TGCGCCAGCAGCTCGACCGAAAGTGAGCAGTTCTTC.

The chain employs TRBV28 and TRBJ2-7, with D unresolved. This CDR3 region has 14 residues. V was cut by 5 bases and J by 4 bases, with 15 bases left in between. Per germline, CDR1 MDHEN and CDR2 SYDVKM. The CDR3 reads CASSVSPRVYEQYF. The CDR3 region has the DNA TGTGCCAGCAGTGTCTCCCCGAGAGTTTACGAGCAGTACTTC.

The table lists this clonotype with a few counts. The V call is TRBV24-1, the J call TRBJ2-7; 8 positions match TRBD2. Trimming at V came to 3 bases and at J to 5 bases, leaving 8 bases not matched to a gene. CDR3 length: 15 amino acids. Per the germline V gene, CDR1 is KGHDR and CDR2 is SFDVKD. The CDR3 loop reads CATSDRGGRGDEQYF. DNA for the CDR3: TGTGCCACCAGTGATCGCGGGGGGCGAGGAGACGAGCAGTACTTC.

The chain carries TRBV15 and TRBJ2-7; weak D call: TRBD2 (5 bases). CDR1 LNHNV and CDR2 YYDKDF come from the germline V gene (reference sequence). V was pared by 3 bases and J by 1 base, with 16 bases between. This CDR3 comprises 16 residues. The chain's CDR3 is CATSSKRQVQSYEQYF. Written as DNA, the CDR3 is TGTGCCACCAGCAGCAAGCGGCAGGTACAGTCCTACGAGCAGTACTTC.

Only a few counts were recorded for this clonotype. The chain carries TRBV20-1 and TRBJ2-3; TRBD2 aligns across 12 bases. J lost 7 bases, V lost 4 bases, and 9 bases had no gene match. Germline V gene sequence: CDR1 DFQATT, CDR2 SNEGSKA (reference sequence). The CDR3 sequence is 15 residues long. CDR3: CSAIRLAGVRNTQYF. The CDR3 DNA is TGCAGTGCTATCCGACTAGCGGGAGTGAGAAATACGCAGTATTTT.

This chain joins TRBV20-1 and TRBJ1-2; 7 bases line up with TRBD1. Looked up from germline, CDR1 is DFQATT and CDR2 is SNEGSKA (reference sequence). The V gene end was trimmed by 1 base and the J gene end by 4 bases; junction bases not matched to a gene: 6. There are 14 residues in the CDR3. The CDR3 spells CSARAQGFGYGYTF. The CDR3, as DNA: TGCAGTGCTAGAGCACAGGGGTTCGGCTATGGCTACACCTTC.

This chain joins TRBV10-3 and TRBJ2-7, with 7 bases that match TRBD2. This CDR3 contains 12 residues. After removal of 11 bases from V and 2 bases from J, the junction contained 6 bases not matched to a gene. CDR1 and CDR2 from the germline V gene are ENHRY and SYGVKD. CDR3 sequence reads: CAAMGGAYEQYF. CDR3 coding DNA: TGTGCCGCCATGGGGGGGGCCTACGAGCAGTACTTC.

This clonotype was counted a few times. The genes are TRBV30 and TRBJ2-1; possibly TRBD1 for D (6 bases). Germline loops: CDR1 GTSNPN, CDR2 SVGIG (reference sequence). The CDR3 loop spans 15 amino acids. With 3 bases removed from V and 3 bases from J, the gap between germline ends came to 15 bases. In DNA, the CDR3 is TGTGCCTGGAGCCCGGGACAAACGTTCTACAATGAGCAGTTCTTC. Translating gives CAWSPGQTFYNEQFF.

The chain uses TRBV20-1 and TRBJ2-1; 16 positions agree with TRBD2. Germline V CDR1 and CDR2: DFQATT, SNEGSKA (reference sequence). This CDR3 has 19 residues. V was pared by 3 bases and J by 0 bases, with 8 bases of the junction left unmatched. The CDR3 loop reads CSARGLAGGPNNSYNEQFF. CDR3 DNA sequence: TGCAGTGCTAGGGGACTAGCGGGAGGGCCCAACAACTCCTACAATGAGCAGTTCTTC.

This clonotype turned up a few times. V usage is TRBV28 and J usage is TRBJ2-1, with D perhaps TRBD1 or TRBD2 (5 bases each). Germline CDR1 reads MDHEN; CDR2 reads SYDVKM. CDR3 length: 16 amino acids. V dropped 2 bases and J dropped 7 bases, with 18 bases sitting between them. As DNA, the CDR3 is TGTGCCAGCAGTTTAGGGATCGGGGCAGGCCTGAATGAGCAGTTCTTC. Translating gives CASSLGIGAGLNEQFF.

This clonotype was counted between two and nine times. The V gene is TRBV5-1, the J gene TRBJ2-1; TRBD2 aligns across 11 bases. Germline V gives CDR1 SGHRS, CDR2 YFSETQ. Losses at the gene ends were 4 bases for V and 3 bases for J; bases not matched to a gene: 9. This CDR3 comprises 17 residues. CDR3 nucleotide sequence: TGCGCCAGCAGCCCGCGAGGGGGGACTAGCGGCTACAATGAGCAGTTCTTC. Amino acids: CASSPRGGTSGYNEQFF.

This rearrangement joins TRBV5-1 to TRBJ2-7; TRBD2 matches at 12 bases. The CDR3 runs to 16 residues. Germline V gives CDR1 SGHRS, CDR2 YFSETQ. V lost 4 bases and J lost 6; bases outside the gene matches: 11. The CDR3 nucleotides are TGCGCCAGCAGCGGACGACTAGCGGGAGTACTAAGCGAGCAGTACTTC. Translated, it gives CASSGRLAGVLSEQYF.